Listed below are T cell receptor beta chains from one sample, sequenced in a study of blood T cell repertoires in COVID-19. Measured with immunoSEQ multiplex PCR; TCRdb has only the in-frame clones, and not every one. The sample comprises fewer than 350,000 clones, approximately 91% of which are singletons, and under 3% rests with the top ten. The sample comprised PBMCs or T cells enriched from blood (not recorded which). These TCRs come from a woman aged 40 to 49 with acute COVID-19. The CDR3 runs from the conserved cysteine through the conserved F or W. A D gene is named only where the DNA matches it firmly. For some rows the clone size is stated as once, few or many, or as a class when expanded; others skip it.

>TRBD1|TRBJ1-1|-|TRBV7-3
CASRRTGQNTEAFF
TGTGCCAGTCGTCGGACAGGGCAGAACACTGAAGCTTTCTTT
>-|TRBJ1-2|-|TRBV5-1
CASSHSVNYGYTF
TGCGCCAGCAGCCACAGTGTTAACTATGGCTACACCTTC
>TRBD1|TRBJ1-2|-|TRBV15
CATSRDRGYGYTF
TGTGCCACCAGCAGGGACAGGGGATATGGCTACACCTTC
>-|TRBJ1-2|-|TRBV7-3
CASSSDLRQAVTF
TGTGCCAGCAGCTCCGATCTTCGGCAGGCTGTAACCTTC
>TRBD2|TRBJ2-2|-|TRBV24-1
CATSDWGLAGAGDTGELFF
TGTGCCACCAGTGATTGGGGACTAGCGGGAGCAGGTGACACCGGGGAGCTGTTTTTT
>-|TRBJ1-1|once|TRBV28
CASSLRLGATEAFF
TGTGCCAGCAGTTTGAGGTTGGGGGCCACTGAAGCTTTCTTT
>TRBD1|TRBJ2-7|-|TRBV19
CASSSGGYPYEQYF
TGTGCCAGTAGTTCAGGGGGCTACCCCTACGAGCAGTACTTC
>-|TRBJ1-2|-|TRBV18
CASSRVQGLPMVYTF
TGTGCCAGCTCACGAGTACAAGGACTCCCTATGGTCTACACCTTC
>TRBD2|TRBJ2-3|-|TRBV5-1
CASSRLAGADTQYF
TGCGCCAGCAGCAGGTTAGCGGGAGCGGATACGCAGTATTTT
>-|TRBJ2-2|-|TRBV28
CASSLNSRVTGELFF
TGTGCCAGCAGTTTGAACAGCCGAGTCACCGGGGAGCTGTTTTTT
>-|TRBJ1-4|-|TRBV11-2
CASSFRGANEKLFF
TGTGCCAGCAGCTTCCGGGGTGCTAATGAAAAACTGTTTTTT
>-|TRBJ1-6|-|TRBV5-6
CASSPETGGNSPLHF
TGTGCCAGCAGCCCAGAGACGGGGGGGAATTCACCCCTCCACTTT
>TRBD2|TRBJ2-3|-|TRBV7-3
CASSMERGSTDTQYF
TGTGCCAGCAGTATGGAGCGGGGAAGCACAGATACGCAGTATTTT
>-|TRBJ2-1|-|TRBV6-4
CASRPPGRTFNEQFF
TGTGCCAGCAGGCCCCCCGGACGGACTTTCAATGAGCAGTTCTTC
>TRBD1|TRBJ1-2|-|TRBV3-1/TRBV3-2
CASGNWDRDGYTF
TGTGCCAGCGGCAACTGGGACAGGGATGGCTACACCTTC
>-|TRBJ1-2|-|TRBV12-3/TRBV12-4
CASSSRGGYGYTF
TGTGCCAGCAGCTCCAGGGGTGGTTATGGCTACACCTTC
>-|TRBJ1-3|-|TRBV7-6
CASSALTGHTIYF
TGTGCCAGCAGCGCCCTCACAGGACACACCATATATTTT
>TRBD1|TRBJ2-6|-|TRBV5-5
CASSFGTGISGANVLTF
TGTGCCAGCAGCTTTGGGACAGGCATCTCTGGGGCCAACGTCCTGACTTTC
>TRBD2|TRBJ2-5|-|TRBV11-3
CASRPGLAGVQQETQYF
TGTGCCAGCAGACCCGGACTAGCGGGAGTGCAACAAGAGACCCAGTACTTC
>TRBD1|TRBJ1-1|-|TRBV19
CASLPDREGTEAFF
TGTGCCAGTCTGCCGGACAGGGAGGGGACTGAAGCTTTCTTT
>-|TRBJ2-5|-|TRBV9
CASSPSEGKTQYF
TGTGCCAGCAGCCCCTCGGAGGGGAAGACCCAGTACTTC
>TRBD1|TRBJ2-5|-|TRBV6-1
CASSDYFGTGQETQYF
TGTGCCAGCAGTGACTATTTCGGGACAGGGCAAGAGACCCAGTACTTC
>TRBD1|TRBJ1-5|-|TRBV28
CASRPEGARQPQHF
TGTGCCAGCAGGCCAGAGGGGGCACGGCAGCCCCAGCATTTT
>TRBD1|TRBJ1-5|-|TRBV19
CASSIGGQGAQPQHF
TGTGCCAGTAGTATAGGGGGACAGGGAGCCCAGCCCCAGCATTTT
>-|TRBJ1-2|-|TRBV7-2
CASSLITGNGYTF
TGTGCCAGCAGCTTAATAACAGGCAATGGCTACACCTTC
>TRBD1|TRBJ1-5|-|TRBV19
CASSGTGSQPQHF
TGTGCCAGTAGCGGGACAGGGTCTCAGCCCCAGCATTTT
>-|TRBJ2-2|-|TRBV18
CASSVQGLGTGELFF
TGTGCCAGCTCCGTTCAGGGATTGGGCACCGGGGAGCTGTTTTTT
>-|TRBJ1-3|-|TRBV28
CASQAGDVVSSLNTIYF
TGTGCCAGCCAAGCGGGTGACGTGGTCTCCTCCCTAAACACCATATATTTT
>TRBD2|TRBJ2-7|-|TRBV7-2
CASSPSGRSYEQYF
TGTGCCAGCAGCCCTAGCGGCCGCTCCTACGAGCAGTACTTC
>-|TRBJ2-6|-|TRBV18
CASSPRSGGSSGANVLTF
TGTGCCAGCTCACCCCGGTCAGGAGGGAGCTCTGGGGCCAACGTCCTGACTTTC
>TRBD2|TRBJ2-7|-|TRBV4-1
CASSQGRGGYEQYF
TGCGCCAGCAGCCAAGGGCGGGGGGGCTACGAGCAGTACTTC
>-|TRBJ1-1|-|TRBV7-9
CASSLTGPGAFF
TGTGCCAGCAGCTTAACAGGTCCAGGAGCTTTCTTT
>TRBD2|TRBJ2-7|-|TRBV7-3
CASSITSGFEQYF
TGTGCCAGCAGCATTACTAGCGGGTTTGAGCAGTACTTC
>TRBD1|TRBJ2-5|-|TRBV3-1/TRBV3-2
CASNPGGQPQETQYF
TGTGCCAGCAACCCAGGGGGCCAGCCCCAAGAGACCCAGTACTTC
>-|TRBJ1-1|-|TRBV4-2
CASSRQGRVYTEAFF
TGTGCCAGCAGCCGGCAGGGCAGGGTGTACACTGAAGCTTTCTTT
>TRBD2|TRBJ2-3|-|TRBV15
CATSRDMSGVTDTQYF
TGTGCCACCAGCAGAGATATGAGCGGGGTAACAGATACGCAGTATTTT
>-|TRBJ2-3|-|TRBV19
CASSIVGVTDTQYF
TGTGCCAGTAGTATAGTGGGAGTCACAGATACGCAGTATTTT
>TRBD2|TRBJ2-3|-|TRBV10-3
CAIASLAGGHIDTQYF
TGTGCCATCGCAAGTCTAGCGGGAGGGCATATAGATACGCAGTATTTT
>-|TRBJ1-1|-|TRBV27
CASSLAENTEAFF
TGTGCCAGCAGTTTGGCGGAAAACACTGAAGCTTTCTTT
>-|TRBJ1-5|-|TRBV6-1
CASSDTGTYNQPQHF
TGTGCCAGCAGTGACACCGGGACTTACAATCAGCCCCAGCATTTT
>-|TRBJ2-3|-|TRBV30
CAWSAPDTQYF
TGTGCCTGGAGTGCTCCCGATACGCAGTATTTT
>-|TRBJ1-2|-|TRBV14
CASSPQGFQYGYTF
TGTGCCAGCAGCCCACAGGGCTTTCAGTATGGCTACACCTTC
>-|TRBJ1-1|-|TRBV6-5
CASINRYYTEAFF
TGTGCCAGCATTAACAGGTATTACACTGAAGCTTTCTTT
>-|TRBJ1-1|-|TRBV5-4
CASSSKTGLNTEAFF
TGTGCCAGCAGCTCAAAAACAGGTCTCAACACTGAAGCTTTCTTT
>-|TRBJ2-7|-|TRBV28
CASSSTSGAAYEQYF
TGTGCCAGCAGTTCCACCTCAGGGGCGGCCTACGAGCAGTACTTC
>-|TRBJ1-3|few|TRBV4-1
CASSQPGKSGNTIYF
TGCGCCAGCAGCCAACCAGGGAAGTCTGGAAACACCATATATTTT
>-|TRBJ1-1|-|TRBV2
CASSEGRRDFF
TGTGCCAGCAGTGAGGGGAGGAGGGATTTCTTT
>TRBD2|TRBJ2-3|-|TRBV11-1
CASSSLAGGPDTQYF
TGTGCCAGCAGCTCACTAGCGGGGGGGCCAGATACGCAGTATTTT
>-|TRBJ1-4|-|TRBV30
CAWRRGLSEKLFF
TGTGCCTGGAGGAGGGGACTTTCAGAAAAACTGTTTTTT
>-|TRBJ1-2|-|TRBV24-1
CATLNGQRGYGYTF
TGTGCCACCCTCAACGGACAGAGGGGTTATGGCTACACCTTC
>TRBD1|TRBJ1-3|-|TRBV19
CASSIARTGFGNTIYF
TGTGCCAGTAGTATAGCCCGGACAGGGTTTGGAAACACCATATATTTT
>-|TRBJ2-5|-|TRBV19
CASSIRGGETQYF
TGTGCCAGTAGTATTAGGGGCGGAGAGACCCAGTACTTC
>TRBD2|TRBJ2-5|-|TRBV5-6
CASSLRSSGIKQETQYF
TGTGCCAGCAGCTTGAGGTCTAGCGGTATTAAACAAGAGACCCAGTACTTC
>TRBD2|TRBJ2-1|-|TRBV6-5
CASNTIAGEHEQFF
TGTGCCAGCAATACCATAGCGGGAGAGCATGAGCAGTTCTTC
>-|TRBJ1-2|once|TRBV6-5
CASGRDGYTF
TGTGCCAGCGGGCGGGATGGCTACACCTTC
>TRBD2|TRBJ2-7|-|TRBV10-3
CAITPLAGGPPYEQYF
TGTGCCATCACCCCCCTTGCGGGAGGGCCGCCCTACGAGCAGTACTTC
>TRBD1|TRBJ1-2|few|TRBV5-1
CASSPGQGGLGGYTF
TGCGCCAGCAGCCCAGGACAGGGAGGGTTAGGTGGCTACACCTTC
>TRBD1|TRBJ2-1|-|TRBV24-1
CATSDSRGQGQNEQFF
TGTGCCACCAGTGACTCGAGGGGACAGGGGCAAAATGAGCAGTTCTTC